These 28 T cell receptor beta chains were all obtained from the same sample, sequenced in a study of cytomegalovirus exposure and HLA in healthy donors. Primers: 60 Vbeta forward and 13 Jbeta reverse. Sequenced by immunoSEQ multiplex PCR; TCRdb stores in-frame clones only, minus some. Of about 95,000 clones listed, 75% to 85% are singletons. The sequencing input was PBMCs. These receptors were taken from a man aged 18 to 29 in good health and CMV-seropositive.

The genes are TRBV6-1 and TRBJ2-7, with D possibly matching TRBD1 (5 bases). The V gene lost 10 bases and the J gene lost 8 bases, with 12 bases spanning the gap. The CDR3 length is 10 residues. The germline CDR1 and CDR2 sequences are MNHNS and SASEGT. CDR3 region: CATLLGQQYF. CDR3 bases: TGTGCCACGCTGCTGGGGCAGCAGTACTTC.

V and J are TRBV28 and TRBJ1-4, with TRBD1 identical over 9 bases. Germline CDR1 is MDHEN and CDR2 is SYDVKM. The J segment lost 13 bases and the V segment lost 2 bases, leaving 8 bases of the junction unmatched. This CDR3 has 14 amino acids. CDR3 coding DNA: TGTGCCAGCAGTTTAACCGGGACAGGGCTATCACTGTTTTTT. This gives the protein CASSLTGTGLSLFF.

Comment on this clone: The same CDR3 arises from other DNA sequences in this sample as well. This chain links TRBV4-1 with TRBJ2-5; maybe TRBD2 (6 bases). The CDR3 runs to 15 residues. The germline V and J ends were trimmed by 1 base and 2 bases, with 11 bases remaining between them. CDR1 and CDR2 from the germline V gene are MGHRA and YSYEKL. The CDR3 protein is CASSQASGPQETQYF. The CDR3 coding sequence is TGCGCCAGCAGCCAAGCCAGCGGGCCACAAGAGACCCAGTACTTC.

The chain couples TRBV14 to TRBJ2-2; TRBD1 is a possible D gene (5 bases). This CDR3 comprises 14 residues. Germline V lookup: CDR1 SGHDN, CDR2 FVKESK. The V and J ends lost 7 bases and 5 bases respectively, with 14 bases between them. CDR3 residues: CASMKGHGTGELFF. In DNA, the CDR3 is TGTGCCAGCATGAAGGGGCATGGGACCGGGGAGCTGTTTTTT.

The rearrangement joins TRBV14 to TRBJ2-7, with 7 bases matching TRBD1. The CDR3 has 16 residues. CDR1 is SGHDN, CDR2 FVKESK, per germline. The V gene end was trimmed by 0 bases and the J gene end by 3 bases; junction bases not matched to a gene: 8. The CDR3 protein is CASSQETIQGRYEQYF. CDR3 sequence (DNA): TGTGCCAGCAGCCAAGAGACAATACAGGGGCGCTACGAGCAGTACTTC.

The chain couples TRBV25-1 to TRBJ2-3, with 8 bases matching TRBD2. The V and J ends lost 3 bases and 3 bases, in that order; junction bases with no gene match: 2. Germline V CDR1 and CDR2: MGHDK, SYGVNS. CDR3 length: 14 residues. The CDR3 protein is CASSDGGATDTQYF. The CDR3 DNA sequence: TGTGCCAGCAGTGACGGGGGGGCAACAGATACGCAGTATTTT. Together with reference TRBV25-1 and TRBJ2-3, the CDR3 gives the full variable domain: EADIYQTPRYLVIGTGKKITLECSQTMGHDKMYWYQQDPGMELHLIHYSYGVNSTEKGDLSSESTVSRIRTEHFPLTLESARPSHTSQYLCASSDGGATDTQYFGPGTRLTVL.

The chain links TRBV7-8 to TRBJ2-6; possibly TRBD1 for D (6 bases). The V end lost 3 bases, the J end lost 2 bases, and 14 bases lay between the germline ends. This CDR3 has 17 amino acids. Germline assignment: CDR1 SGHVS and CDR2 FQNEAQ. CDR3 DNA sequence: TGTGCCAGCAGCTTGGAAACAGGGCGGGCTGGGGCCAACGTCCTGACTTTC. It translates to CASSLETGRAGANVLTF.

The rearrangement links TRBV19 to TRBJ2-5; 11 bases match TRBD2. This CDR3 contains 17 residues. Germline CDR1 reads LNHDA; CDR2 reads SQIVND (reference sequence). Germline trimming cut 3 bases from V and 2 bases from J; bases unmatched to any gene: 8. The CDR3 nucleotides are TGTGCCAGTAGTATGAGGCTAGCGGGGGGTACACAAGAGACCCAGTACTTC. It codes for CASSMRLAGGTQETQYF. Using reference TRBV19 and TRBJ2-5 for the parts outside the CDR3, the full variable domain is DGGITQSPKYLFRKEGQNVTLSCEQNLNHDAMYWYRQDPGQGLRLIYYSQIVNDFQKGDIAEGYSVSREKKESFPLTVTSAQKNPTAFYLCASSMRLAGGTQETQYFGPGTRLLVL.

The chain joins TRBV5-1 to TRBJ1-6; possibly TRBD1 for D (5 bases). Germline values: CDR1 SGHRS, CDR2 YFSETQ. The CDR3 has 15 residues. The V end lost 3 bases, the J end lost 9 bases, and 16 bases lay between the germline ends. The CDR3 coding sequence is TGCGCCAGCAGCTCAAGGGGCGACTTAGGTTCACCCCTCCACTTT. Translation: CASSSRGDLGSPLHF.

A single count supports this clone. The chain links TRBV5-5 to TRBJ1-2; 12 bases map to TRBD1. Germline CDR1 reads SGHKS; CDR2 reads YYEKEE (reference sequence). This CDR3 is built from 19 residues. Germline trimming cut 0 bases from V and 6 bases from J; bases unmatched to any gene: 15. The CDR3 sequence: CASSLAAGQGASLLDGYTF. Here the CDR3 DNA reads TGTGCCAGCAGCTTGGCCGCGGGACAGGGGGCGTCATTATTGGATGGCTACACCTTC.

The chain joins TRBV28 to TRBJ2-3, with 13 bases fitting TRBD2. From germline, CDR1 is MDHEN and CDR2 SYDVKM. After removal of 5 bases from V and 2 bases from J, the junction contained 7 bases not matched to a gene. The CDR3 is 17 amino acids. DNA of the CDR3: TGTGCCAGCAGTACCAAACTAGCGGGGGGGTACACAGATACGCAGTATTTT. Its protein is CASSTKLAGGYTDTQYF.

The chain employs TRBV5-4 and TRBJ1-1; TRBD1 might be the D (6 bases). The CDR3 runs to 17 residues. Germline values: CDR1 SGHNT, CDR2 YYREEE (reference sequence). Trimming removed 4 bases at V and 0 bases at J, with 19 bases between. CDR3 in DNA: TGTGCCAGCAGCCATTCTGTTTTTGGGGGCCTGAACACTGAAGCTTTCTTT. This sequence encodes CASSHSVFGGLNTEAFF.

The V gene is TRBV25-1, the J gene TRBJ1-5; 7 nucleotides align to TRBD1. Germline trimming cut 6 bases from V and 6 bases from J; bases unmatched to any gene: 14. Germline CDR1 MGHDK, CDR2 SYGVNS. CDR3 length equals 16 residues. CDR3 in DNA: TGTGCCAGCAGCTTGGAGACAGGGCCGACCGGTCAGCCCCAGCATTTT. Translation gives CASSLETGPTGQPQHF.

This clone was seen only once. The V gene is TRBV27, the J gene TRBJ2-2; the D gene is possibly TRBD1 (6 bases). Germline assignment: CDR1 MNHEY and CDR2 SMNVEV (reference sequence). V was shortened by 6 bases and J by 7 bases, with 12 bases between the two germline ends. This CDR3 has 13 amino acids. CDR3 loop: CASSRGELGELFF. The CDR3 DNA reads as TGTGCCAGCAGCAGGGGCGAGCTCGGGGAGCTGTTTTTT.

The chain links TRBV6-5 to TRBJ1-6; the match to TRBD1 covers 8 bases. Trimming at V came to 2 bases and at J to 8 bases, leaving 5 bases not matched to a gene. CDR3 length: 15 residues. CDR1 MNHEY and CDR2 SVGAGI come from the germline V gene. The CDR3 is CASSYGQGADSPLHF. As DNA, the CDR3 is TGTGCCAGCAGTTACGGGCAGGGGGCGGATTCACCCCTCCACTTT.

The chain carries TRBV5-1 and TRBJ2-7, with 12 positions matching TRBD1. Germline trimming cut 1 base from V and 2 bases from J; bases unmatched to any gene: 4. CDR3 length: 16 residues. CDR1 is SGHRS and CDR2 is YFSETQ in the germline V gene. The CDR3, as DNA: TGCGCCAGCAGCTTGACCGGGACAGGGGGCCCCTACGAGCAGTACTTC. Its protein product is CASSLTGTGGPYEQYF. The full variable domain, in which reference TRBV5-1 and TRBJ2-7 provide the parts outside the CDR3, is KAGVTQTPRYLIKTRGQQVTLSCSPISGHRSVSWYQQTPGQGLQFLFEYFSETQRNKGNFPGRFSGRQFSNSRSEMNVSTLELGDSALYLCASSLTGTGGPYEQYFGPGTRLTVT.

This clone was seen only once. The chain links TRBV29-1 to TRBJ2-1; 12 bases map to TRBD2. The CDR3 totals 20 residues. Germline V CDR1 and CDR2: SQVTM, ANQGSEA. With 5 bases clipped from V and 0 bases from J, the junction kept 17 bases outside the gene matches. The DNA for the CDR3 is TGCAGCGTTCGGGGGATAAACGGACTAGCGGGGACAAGCTCCTACAATGAGCAGTTCTTC. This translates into CSVRGINGLAGTSSYNEQFF.

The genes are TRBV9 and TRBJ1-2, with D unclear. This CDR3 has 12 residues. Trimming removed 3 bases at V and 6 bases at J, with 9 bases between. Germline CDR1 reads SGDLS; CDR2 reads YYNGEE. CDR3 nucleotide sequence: TGTGCCAGCAGCGGCAGTTTGCATGGCTACACCTTC. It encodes CASSGSLHGYTF.

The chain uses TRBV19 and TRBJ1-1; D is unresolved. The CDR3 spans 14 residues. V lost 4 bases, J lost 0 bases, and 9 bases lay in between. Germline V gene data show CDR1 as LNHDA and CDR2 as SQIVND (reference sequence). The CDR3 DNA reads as TGTGCCAGTAGTACAGGTTTCATGAACACTGAAGCTTTCTTT. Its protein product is CASSTGFMNTEAFF.

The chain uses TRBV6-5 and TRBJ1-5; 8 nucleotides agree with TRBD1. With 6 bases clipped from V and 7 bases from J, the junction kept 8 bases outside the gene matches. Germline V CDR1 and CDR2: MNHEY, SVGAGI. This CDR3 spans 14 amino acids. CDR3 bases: TGTGCCAGCAGGCCGGGACAGGCGAGACAGCCCCAGCATTTT. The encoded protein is CASRPGQARQPQHF.

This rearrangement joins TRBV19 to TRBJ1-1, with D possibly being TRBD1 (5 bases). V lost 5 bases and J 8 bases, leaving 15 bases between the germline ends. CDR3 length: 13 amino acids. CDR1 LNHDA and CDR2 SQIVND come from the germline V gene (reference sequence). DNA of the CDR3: TGTGCCAGTAGTGGCCAAGGATGGGGCGAAGCTTTCTTT. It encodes CASSGQGWGEAFF. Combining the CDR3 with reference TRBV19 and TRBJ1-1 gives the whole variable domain DGGITQSPKYLFRKEGQNVTLSCEQNLNHDAMYWYRQDPGQGLRLIYYSQIVNDFQKGDIAEGYSVSREKKESFPLTVTSAQKNPTAFYLCASSGQGWGEAFFGQGTRLTVV.

The CDR3 region has the DNA TGTGCCAGCAGCTTCGGGGGGCTGACGAACACTGAAGCTTTCTTT. Amino acid sequence: CASSFGGLTNTEAFF. The chain has TRBV7-9 and TRBJ1-1; tentative D call: TRBD1 (6 bases). The germline CDR1 and CDR2 sequences are SEHNR and FQNEAQ (reference sequence). The germline V and J ends were trimmed by 3 bases and 1 base, with 12 bases remaining between them. The CDR3 extends over 15 amino acids.

The CDR3 here is CASSLPRDRGTNEQFF. Written as DNA, the CDR3 is TGCGCCAGCAGCCTCCCCCGGGACAGGGGTACGAATGAGCAGTTCTTC. J is TRBJ2-1 and V is TRBV4-1, with 10 bases fitting TRBD1. There are 16 residues in the CDR3. The V and J ends lost 4 bases and 7 bases, in that order; junction bases with no gene match: 10. Germline CDR1 reads MGHRA; CDR2 reads YSYEKL.

CDR3 sequence: CASSQRRTGGREKLFF. CDR3 sequence (DNA): TGCGCCAGCAGCCAGCGTCGGACAGGGGGCCGCGAAAAACTGTTTTTT. The V gene is TRBV4-1, the J gene TRBJ1-4; 11 bases are a match to TRBD1. The germline gives CDR1 MGHRA, CDR2 YSYEKL. CDR3 size: 16 residues. V lost 3 bases and J lost 8; bases outside the gene matches: 8.

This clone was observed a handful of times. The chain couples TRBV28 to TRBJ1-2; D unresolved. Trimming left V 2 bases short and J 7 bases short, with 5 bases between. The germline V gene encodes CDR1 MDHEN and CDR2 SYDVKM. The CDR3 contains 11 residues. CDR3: CASSLVSGYTF. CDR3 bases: TGTGCCAGCAGTTTAGTGAGTGGCTACACCTTC.

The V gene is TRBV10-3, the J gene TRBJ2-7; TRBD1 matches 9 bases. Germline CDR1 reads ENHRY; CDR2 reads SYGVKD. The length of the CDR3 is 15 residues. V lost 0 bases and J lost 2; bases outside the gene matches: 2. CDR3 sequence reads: CAISESNRGPYEQYF. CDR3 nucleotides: TGTGCCATCAGTGAGTCGAACAGGGGGCCCTACGAGCAGTACTTC.

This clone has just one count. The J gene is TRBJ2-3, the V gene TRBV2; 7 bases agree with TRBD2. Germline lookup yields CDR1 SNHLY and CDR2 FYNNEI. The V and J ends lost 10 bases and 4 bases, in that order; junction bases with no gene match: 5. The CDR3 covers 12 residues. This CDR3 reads CATRGRADTQYF. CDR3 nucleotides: TGTGCCACGCGGGGGAGGGCAGATACGCAGTATTTT.

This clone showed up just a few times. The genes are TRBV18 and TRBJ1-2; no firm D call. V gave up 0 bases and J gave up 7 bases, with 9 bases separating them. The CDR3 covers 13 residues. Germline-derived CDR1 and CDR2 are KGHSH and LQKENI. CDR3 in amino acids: CASSPPMGGGYTF. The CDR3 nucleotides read TGTGCCAGCTCACCACCGATGGGAGGTGGCTACACCTTC.